This T cell receptor beta chain comes out of a study of Graves' ophthalmopathy and Graves' hyperthyroidism. Overall study findings and caveats: The model's prediction of ophthalmopathy progression had roughly 68% sensitivity and approximately 77% specificity. Most thyroid clonotypes expanded beyond 0.001 frequency were also found in blood.

This CDR3 contains 13 residues. Trimming left V 5 bases short and J 10 bases short, with 12 bases between. The germline V gene encodes CDR1 SEHNR and CDR2 FQNEAQ (reference sequence). This clonotype has at least ten counts. Antigen: not known. RNA served as the template for amplifying TCR beta CDR3 regions. First-round RT-PCR employed HTBI primers, with a second-round multiplex PCR after it. TCRdb analysed the multiplex PCR reads with MiXCR anew, one entry per CDR3 protein. The data contain about 390,000 distinct CDR3 sequences, 15% to 17% of them singletons. Over 18 months of follow-up, stable hyperthyroidism required that no ophthalmopathy appear. Enrollment excluded any patients with other autoimmune diseases, uncontrolled infections, pregnancy or lactation.

This TCR was sampled from a young woman with stable Graves' hyperthyroidism. This chain joins TRBV7-9 and TRBJ1-6; no clear D gene. The specimen was peripheral blood. The CDR3 sequence: CASSRPGPSPLHF. Written as DNA, the CDR3 is TGTGCCAGCAGCCGACCCGGGCCCTCACCCCTCCACTTT.